This T cell receptor beta chain was sequenced in a study of cytomegalovirus exposure and HLA in healthy donors. Broader study findings: According to the study, some 160 TCR beta chains were cytomegalovirus-associated. In the roughly 110 validation repertoires, about 94% of cluster scores exceeded 0, per a later analysis.

While the first cohort had 700 or so subjects, the donors belonged to the separate validation cohort of more than 95 subjects. Here immunoSEQ multiplex PCR was the method, and the copy in TCRdb shows in-frame clones only, minus some. The sample holds around 130,000 clones, roughly 90% seen once. Germline V CDR1 and CDR2: MNHNY, SVGAGI (reference sequence). V trimming: 6 bases; J trimming: 1 base; junction bases outside the gene matches: 7. This CDR3 has 16 amino acids. Turning to this clone: Its antigen is undetermined.

Sample: PBMCs. The origin of this receptor is a man younger than 45 in good health and CMV-seronegative. The chain carries TRBV6-6 and TRBJ1-5, with TRBD1 identical over 9 bases. The CDR3 sequence: CASRHRGLGSNQPQHF. In nucleotides, the CDR3 is TGTGCCAGCAGACACAGGGGGCTTGGAAGCAATCAGCCCCAGCATTTT.